This T cell receptor beta chain was observed in a study of blood T cell repertoires in COVID-19. Study summary: The cDNA or gDNA used as material had been derived from T cells, B-cell-depleted T cells, or PBMCs.

The CDR3 totals 15 residues. Germline V gene lookup returns CDR1 SGHTA and CDR2 FQGNSA. V dropped 5 bases and J dropped 4; count of bases not matched to a gene: 7. This table comes from immunoSEQ multiplex PCR, and its TCRdb copy is limited to in-frame clones, with some not included. The sample shows 70,000 or so clones, 87% of them seen only once. Sequenced sample: peripheral blood. The receptor's source is a woman aged 18 to 35 with acute or convalescent COVID-19. This chain uses TRBV7-2 with TRBJ1-5; 8 nucleotides match TRBD1. CDR3 nucleotides: TGTGCCAGCAGCCTAGGACAGGGAGCGAATCAGCCCCAGCATTTT. Amino acid sequence: CASSLGQGANQPQHF.